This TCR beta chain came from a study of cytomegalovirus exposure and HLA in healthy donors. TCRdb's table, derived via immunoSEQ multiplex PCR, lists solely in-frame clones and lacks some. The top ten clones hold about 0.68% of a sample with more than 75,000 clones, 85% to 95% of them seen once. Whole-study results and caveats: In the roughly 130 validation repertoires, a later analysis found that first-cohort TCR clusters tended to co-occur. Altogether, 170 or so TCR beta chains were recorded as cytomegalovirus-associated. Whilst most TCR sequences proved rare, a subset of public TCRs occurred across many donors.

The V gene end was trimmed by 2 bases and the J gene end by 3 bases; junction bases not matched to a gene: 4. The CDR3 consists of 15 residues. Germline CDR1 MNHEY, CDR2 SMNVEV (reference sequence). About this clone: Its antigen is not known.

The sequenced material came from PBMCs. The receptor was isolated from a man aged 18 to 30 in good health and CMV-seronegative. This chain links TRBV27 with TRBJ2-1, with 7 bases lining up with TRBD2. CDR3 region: CASSLGGSYYNEQFF. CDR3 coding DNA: TGTGCCAGCAGTTTAGGCGGGAGTTACTACAATGAGCAGTTCTTC.